This entry is about one TCR beta chain. Measured with immunoSEQ multiplex PCR; TCRdb has only the in-frame clones, and not every one. Counted here are 150,000 to 200,000 clones, 85% occurring once; the ten biggest clones make up roughly 15%. This sample is drawn from a study of cytomegalovirus exposure and HLA in healthy donors. This CDR3 spans 14 amino acids. The V end was cut by 1 base, the J end by 5 bases, with 11 bases between. Germline CDR1 SGHAT, CDR2 FQDESV (reference sequence). Sequences were obtained from PBMCs. This sequence was found in a man younger than 35 in good health and CMV-seropositive. V and J are TRBV11-1 and TRBJ1-1; D uncertain. CDR3 nucleotide sequence: TGTGCCAGCAGCTTAGGGGGAGGCCGGACTGAAGCTTTCTTT. Amino acids: CASSLGGGRTEAFF.